These 18 T cell receptor beta chains came from one sample sequenced in a study of blood T cell repertoires in COVID-19. Libraries were prepared by immunoSEQ multiplex PCR; TCRdb keeps only in-frame clonotypes and omits some of them. This table holds about 200,000 clones, 70% to 90% found once. The sequencing sample was made of PBMCs or T cells enriched from blood (not recorded which). The receptor set was obtained from a man younger than 45 who had recovered from COVID-19.

The chain carries TRBV6-6 and TRBJ2-5; a possible D gene is TRBD2 (6 bases). The CDR3 is made up of 13 amino acids. Deletions cut 1 base from V and 3 bases from J, with 6 bases between. Germline values: CDR1 MNHNY, CDR2 SVGAGI (reference sequence). The CDR3 bases are TGTGCCAGCAGTTACTGGAGGGAAGAGACCCAGTACTTC. Protein sequence: CASSYWREETQYF.

The V gene is TRBV2, the J gene TRBJ2-1; 9 bases map to TRBD1. The junction had 7 bases not matched to a gene; V was cut back by 6 bases and J by 1 base. CDR3 length equals 16 residues. Germline CDR1 SNHLY, CDR2 FYNNEI. The CDR3 loop is CASRTRGTGSYNEQFF. As DNA, the CDR3 is TGTGCCAGCAGAACAAGAGGGACAGGGTCCTACAATGAGCAGTTCTTC.

The chain carries TRBV18 and TRBJ1-2; D may be TRBD1 (5 bases). The CDR3 spans 16 residues. V was trimmed by 3 bases and J by 8 bases, leaving 22 bases between them. From germline, CDR1 is KGHSH and CDR2 LQKENI. The CDR3 sequence: CASSPPITDRLWGYTF. The CDR3 nucleotides are TGTGCCAGCTCACCGCCGATAACTGACAGACTCTGGGGCTACACCTTC.

This chain links TRBV2 with TRBJ2-1; the match to TRBD2 covers 10 bases. The CDR3 is made up of 16 amino acids. The J segment lost 6 bases and the V segment lost 5 bases, leaving 10 bases of the junction unmatched. CDR1 is SNHLY, CDR2 FYNNEI, per germline. Here the CDR3 reads CASSKRVAGGSNEQFF. CDR3 nucleotides: TGTGCCAGCAGTAAAAGGGTAGCGGGAGGCTCCAATGAGCAGTTCTTC.

This clone was counted a few times. J is TRBJ2-1 and V is TRBV18, with no clear D. Trimming took off 0 bases at V and 4 bases at J, with 16 bases between the two ends. Germline lookup yields CDR1 KGHSH and CDR2 LQKENI. CDR3 length equals 17 residues. CDR3 protein: CASSPPVTQDPYNEQFF. The CDR3 DNA is TGTGCCAGCTCACCACCGGTGACCCAGGATCCGTACAATGAGCAGTTCTTC.

V is TRBV4-2 and J is TRBJ1-1; 10 nucleotides match TRBD1. V gave up 3 bases and J gave up 0 bases; unmatched junction bases: 4. Germline values: CDR1 LGHNA, CDR2 YNFKEQ. The CDR3 consists of 16 residues. The CDR3 DNA is TGTGCCAGCAGCCAGCGACAGGGGGCCCTGAACACTGAAGCTTTCTTT. Translation gives CASSQRQGALNTEAFF.

J is TRBJ1-1 and V is TRBV19; TRBD1 agrees at 7 bases. This CDR3 contains 12 residues. V trimming: 6 bases; J trimming: 8 bases; junction bases outside the gene matches: 6. Germline CDR1 is LNHDA and CDR2 is SQIVND (reference sequence). The DNA of the CDR3 is TGTGCCAGTAGAGCCGGGACAGACGAAGCTTTCTTT. Translated, it gives CASRAGTDEAFF.

J is TRBJ1-2 and V is TRBV2; 7 positions match TRBD1. Trimming cost V 8 bases and J 4 bases; bases outside gene matches: 13. Germline assignment: CDR1 SNHLY and CDR2 FYNNEI. The length of the CDR3 is 15 residues. In DNA form, the CDR3 reads TGTGCCAGCGCCCAGGCACAGGGGATTTTCTATGGCTACACCTTC. Protein: CASAQAQGIFYGYTF.

J is TRBJ2-7 and V is TRBV7-2; 7 bases agree with TRBD1. This CDR3 is 14 amino acids long. CDR1 and CDR2 from the germline V gene are SGHTA and FQGNSA. With V trimmed by 5 bases and J by 0 bases, 4 bases remained unmatched. The CDR3 loop is CASSNDRDSYEQYF. CDR3 coding DNA: TGTGCCAGCAGCAACGACAGGGACTCCTACGAGCAGTACTTC. The entire variable domain, with the rest obtained from reference TRBV7-2 and TRBJ2-7, is as follows: GAGVSQSPSNKVTEKGKDVELRCDPISGHTALYWYRQSLGQGLEFLIYFQGNSAPDKSGLPSDRFSAERTGGSVSTLTIQRTQQEDSAVYLCASSNDRDSYEQYFGPGTRLTVT.

The J gene is TRBJ1-2, the V gene TRBV6-6; D ambiguous. The length of the CDR3 is 15 residues. Per germline, CDR1 MNHNY and CDR2 SVGAGI (reference sequence). Trimming cost V 2 bases and J 7 bases, with 17 bases left between them. Here the CDR3 DNA reads TGTGCCAGCAGTTACACTCCCCATGAGACGGGTGGCTACACCTTC. This codes for CASSYTPHETGGYTF.

Concerning this clone itself: Other DNA sequences in the sample encode the same CDR3. This chain links TRBV18 with TRBJ1-5; D might be TRBD1 (6 bases). Germline-derived CDR1 and CDR2 are KGHSH and LQKENI. Between the trimmed V and J ends, which lost 6 bases and 3 bases, there was a span of 9 bases. The length of the CDR3 is 13 residues. As DNA, the CDR3 is TGTGCCAGCTCCGAGGGGGTCAATCAGCCCCAGCATTTT. Encoded protein: CASSEGVNQPQHF.

The genes are TRBV20-1 and TRBJ2-2, with no clear D. Per germline, CDR1 DFQATT and CDR2 SNEGSKA (reference sequence). The CDR3 covers 11 residues. The V and J ends lost 1 base and 7 bases respectively, with 4 bases between them. This CDR3 is CSARVIGELFF. The CDR3 nucleotides are TGCAGTGCTAGAGTTATCGGGGAGCTGTTTTTT.

J is TRBJ1-4 and V is TRBV27; 7 positions agree with TRBD1. J lost 0 bases, V lost 0 bases, and 1 base had no gene match. There are 16 residues in the CDR3. Germline V gene data show CDR1 as MNHEY and CDR2 as SMNVEV (reference sequence). For the CDR3, the DNA is TGTGCCAGCAGTTTATCCGGGACAGCAACTAATGAAAAACTGTTTTTT. The encoded protein is CASSLSGTATNEKLFF.

This clone has just one count. The V call is TRBV5-4, the J call TRBJ2-3; a weak D match, TRBD1 (6 bases). This CDR3 is 17 amino acids long. Germline assignment: CDR1 SGHNT and CDR2 YYREEE (reference sequence). The V end lost 4 bases, the J end lost 2 bases, and 20 bases lay between the germline ends. CDR3: CASSRPDWDTNTDTQYF. The CDR3 region has the DNA TGTGCCAGCAGCCGTCCCGATTGGGACACGAACACAGATACGCAGTATTTT.

The chain joins TRBV5-1 to TRBJ2-1, with a weak D call TRBD2 (6 bases). V was clipped by 4 bases and J by 3 bases, with 11 bases between them. Germline CDR1 is SGHRS and CDR2 is YFSETQ. The CDR3 length is 14 residues. This CDR3 is CASSAEGIYNEQFF. The CDR3 DNA is TGCGCCAGCAGCGCGGAGGGAATCTACAATGAGCAGTTCTTC.

J is TRBJ1-1 and V is TRBV5-1, with TRBD1 matching 7 bases. J gave up 5 bases and V 4 bases, and 8 bases lay outside the gene matches. The CDR3 spans 14 residues. Germline V gene lookup returns CDR1 SGHRS and CDR2 YFSETQ. CDR3 region: CASSQQGRGTEAFF. CDR3 sequence (DNA): TGCGCCAGCAGCCAACAGGGGAGAGGGACTGAAGCTTTCTTT.

V is TRBV7-9 and J is TRBJ1-2; 7 nucleotides match TRBD1. Germline loops: CDR1 SEHNR, CDR2 FQNEAQ (reference sequence). The CDR3 extends over 16 amino acids. V shed 5 bases, J shed 3 bases, and the junction held 12 bases outside the gene matches. The CDR3 sequence: CASSLRTGIRDYGYTF. CDR3 sequence (DNA): TGTGCCAGCAGCCTAAGGACAGGTATTAGGGACTATGGCTACACCTTC.

The chain couples TRBV5-4 to TRBJ1-4; 9 nucleotides match TRBD1. The CDR3 sequence is 15 residues long. The V gene end was trimmed by 4 bases and the J gene end by 8 bases; junction bases not matched to a gene: 9. Germline CDR1 and CDR2: SGHNT and YYREEE (reference sequence). CDR3 DNA: TGTGCCAGCAGCCCAACCGGGACAGGGACCGAAAAACTGTTTTTT. Protein product: CASSPTGTGTEKLFF.